This TCR beta chain derives from a study of PD-L1 blockade in urothelial cancer. Broader study findings: Tumor-associated TCR clones expanded more in blood at 3 weeks in patients with durable benefit.

Noted time point: peripheral blood 6 weeks after treatment start. Generated by immunoSEQ multiplex PCR, the TCRdb table keeps only in-frame clones and is missing some. The repertoire consists of 75,000 to 95,000 clones, with 85% to 95% occurring once and the leading ten covering 0.87%. The CDR3 extends over 15 amino acids. V lost 5 bases, J lost 4 bases, and 11 bases stayed unmatched. Per germline, CDR1 SGHAT and CDR2 FQNNGV. With regard to this clone: Its cognate antigen is unknown.

This sample comprised PBMCs, obtained around atezolizumab (anti-PD-L1) treatment. The rearrangement uses TRBV11-2 and TRBJ2-7, with 7 positions matching TRBD1. The clonotype comes from an elderly woman with urothelial cancer. This CDR3 is CASSPSPTGNYEQYF. The CDR3 DNA follows: TGTGCCAGCAGCCCCTCCCCGACAGGGAATTACGAGCAGTACTTC.